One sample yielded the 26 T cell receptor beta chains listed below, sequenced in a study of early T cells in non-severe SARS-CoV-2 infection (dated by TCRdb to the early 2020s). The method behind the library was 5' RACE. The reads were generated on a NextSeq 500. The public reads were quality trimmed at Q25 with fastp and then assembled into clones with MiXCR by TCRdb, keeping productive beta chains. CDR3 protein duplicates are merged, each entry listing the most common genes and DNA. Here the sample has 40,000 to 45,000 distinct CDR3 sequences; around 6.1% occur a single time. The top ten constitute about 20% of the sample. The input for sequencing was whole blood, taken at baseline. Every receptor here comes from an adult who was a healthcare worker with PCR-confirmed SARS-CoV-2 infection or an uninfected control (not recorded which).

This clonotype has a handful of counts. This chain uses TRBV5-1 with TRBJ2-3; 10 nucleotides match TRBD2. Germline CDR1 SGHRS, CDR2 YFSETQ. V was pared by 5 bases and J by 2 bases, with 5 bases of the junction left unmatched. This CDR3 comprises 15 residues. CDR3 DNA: TGCGCCAGCAGTCGGACTAGCGGCCTCACAGATACGCAGTATTTT. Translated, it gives CASSRTSGLTDTQYF. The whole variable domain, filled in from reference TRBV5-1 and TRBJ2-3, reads KAGVTQTPRYLIKTRGQQVTLSCSPISGHRSVSWYQQTPGQGLQFLFEYFSETQRNKGNFPGRFSGRQFSNSRSEMNVSTLELGDSALYLCASSRTSGLTDTQYFGPGTRLTVL.

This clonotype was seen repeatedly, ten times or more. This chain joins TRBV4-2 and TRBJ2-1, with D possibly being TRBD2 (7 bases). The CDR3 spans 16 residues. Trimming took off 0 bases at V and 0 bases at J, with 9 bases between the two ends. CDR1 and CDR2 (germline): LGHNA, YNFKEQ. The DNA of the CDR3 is TGTGCCAGCAGCCAAGATAGGGGGGGCTCCTACAATGAGCAGTTCTTC. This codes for CASSQDRGGSYNEQFF.

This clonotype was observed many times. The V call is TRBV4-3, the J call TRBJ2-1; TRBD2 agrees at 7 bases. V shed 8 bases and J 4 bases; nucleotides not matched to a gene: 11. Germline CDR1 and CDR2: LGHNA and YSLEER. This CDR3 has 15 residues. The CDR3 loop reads CASSRSHSGYNEQFF. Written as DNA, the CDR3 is TGCGCCAGCTCCCGAAGCCATAGCGGGTACAATGAGCAGTTCTTC.

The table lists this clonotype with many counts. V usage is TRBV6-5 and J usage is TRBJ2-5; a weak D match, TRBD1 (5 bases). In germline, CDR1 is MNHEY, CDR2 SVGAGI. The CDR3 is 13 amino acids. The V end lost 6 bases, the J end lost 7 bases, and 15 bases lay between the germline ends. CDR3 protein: CASSLDTGGTQYF. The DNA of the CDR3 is TGTGCCAGCAGCTTGGACACCGGTGGGACCCAGTACTTC.

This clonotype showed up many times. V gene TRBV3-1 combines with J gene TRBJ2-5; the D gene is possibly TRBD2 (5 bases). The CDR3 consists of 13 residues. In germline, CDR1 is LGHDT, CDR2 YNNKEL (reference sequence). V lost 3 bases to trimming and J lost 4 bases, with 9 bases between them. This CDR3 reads CASSHGEAETQYF. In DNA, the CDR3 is TGTGCCAGCAGCCACGGGGAAGCAGAGACCCAGTACTTC.

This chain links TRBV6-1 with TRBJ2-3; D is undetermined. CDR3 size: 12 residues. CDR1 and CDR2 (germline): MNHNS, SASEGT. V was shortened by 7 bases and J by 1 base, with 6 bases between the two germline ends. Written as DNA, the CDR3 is TGTGCCAGCACCGAAGGCACAGATACGCAGTATTTT. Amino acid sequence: CASTEGTDTQYF.

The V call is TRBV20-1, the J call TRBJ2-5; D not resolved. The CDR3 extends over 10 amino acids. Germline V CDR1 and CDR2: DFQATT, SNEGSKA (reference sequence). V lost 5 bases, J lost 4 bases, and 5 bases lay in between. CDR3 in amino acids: CSALGETQYF. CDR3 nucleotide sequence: TGCAGTGCTCTAGGAGAGACCCAGTACTTC.

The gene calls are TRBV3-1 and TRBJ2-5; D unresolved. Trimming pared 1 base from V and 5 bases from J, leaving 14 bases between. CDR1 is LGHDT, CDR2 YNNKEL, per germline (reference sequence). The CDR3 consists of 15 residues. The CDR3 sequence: CASSQGDIPRETQYF. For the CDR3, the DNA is TGTGCCAGCAGCCAAGGCGACATTCCACGGGAGACCCAGTACTTC.

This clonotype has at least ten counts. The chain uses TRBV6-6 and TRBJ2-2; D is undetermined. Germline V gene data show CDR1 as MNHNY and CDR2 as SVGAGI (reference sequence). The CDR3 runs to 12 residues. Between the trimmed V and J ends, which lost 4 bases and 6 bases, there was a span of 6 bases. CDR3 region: CASSLEAGELFF. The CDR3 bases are TGTGCCAGCAGTTTAGAAGCCGGGGAGCTGTTTTTT.

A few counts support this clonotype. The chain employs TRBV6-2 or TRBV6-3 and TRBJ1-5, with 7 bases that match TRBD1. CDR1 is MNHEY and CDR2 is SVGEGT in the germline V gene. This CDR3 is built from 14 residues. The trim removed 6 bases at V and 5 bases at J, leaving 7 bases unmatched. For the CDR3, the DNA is TGTGCCAGCAGCCCTGACAGGGCCTATCAGCCCCAGCATTTT. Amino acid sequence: CASSPDRAYQPQHF.

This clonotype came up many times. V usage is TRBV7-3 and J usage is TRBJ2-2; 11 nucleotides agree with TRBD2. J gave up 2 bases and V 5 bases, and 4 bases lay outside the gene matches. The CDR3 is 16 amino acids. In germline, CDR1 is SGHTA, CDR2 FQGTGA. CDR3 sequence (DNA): TGTGCCAGCAGCCTGACTAGCGGGGTAAACACCGGGGAGCTGTTTTTT. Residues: CASSLTSGVNTGELFF.

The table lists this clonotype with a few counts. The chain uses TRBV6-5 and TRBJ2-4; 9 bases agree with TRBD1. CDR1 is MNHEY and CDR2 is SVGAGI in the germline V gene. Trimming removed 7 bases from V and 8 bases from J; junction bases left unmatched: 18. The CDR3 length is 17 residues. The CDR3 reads CASTLLETGTGRHIQYF. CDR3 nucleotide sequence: TGTGCCAGCACCTTACTTGAAACCGGGACAGGGAGGCACATTCAGTACTTC.

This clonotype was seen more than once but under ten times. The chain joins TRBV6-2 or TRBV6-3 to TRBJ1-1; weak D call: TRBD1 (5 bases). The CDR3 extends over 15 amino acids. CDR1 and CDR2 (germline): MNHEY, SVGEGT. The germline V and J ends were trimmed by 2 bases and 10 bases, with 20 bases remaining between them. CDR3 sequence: CASSYQTGSHEGAFF. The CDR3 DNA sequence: TGTGCCAGCAGTTACCAAACAGGCTCTCACGAGGGAGCTTTCTTT.

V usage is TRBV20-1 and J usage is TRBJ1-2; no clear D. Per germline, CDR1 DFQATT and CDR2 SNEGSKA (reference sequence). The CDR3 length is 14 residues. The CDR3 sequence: CSPIAGRSVGGYTF. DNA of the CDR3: TGCAGCCCAATAGCGGGCCGTTCTGTAGGTGGCTACACCTTC.

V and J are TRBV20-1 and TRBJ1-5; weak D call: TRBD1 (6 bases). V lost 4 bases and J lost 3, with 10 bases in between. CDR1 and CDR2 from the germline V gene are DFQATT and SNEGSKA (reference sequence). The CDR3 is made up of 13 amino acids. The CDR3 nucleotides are TGCAGTGCTACCAGGACAGTCAATCAGCCCCAGCATTTT. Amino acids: CSATRTVNQPQHF.

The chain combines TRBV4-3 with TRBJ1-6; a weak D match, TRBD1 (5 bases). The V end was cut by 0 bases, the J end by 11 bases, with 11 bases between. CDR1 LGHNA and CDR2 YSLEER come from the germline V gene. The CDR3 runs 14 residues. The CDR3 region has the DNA TGCGCCAGCAGCCAAGATCAGGGACGGACACCCCTCCACTTT. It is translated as CASSQDQGRTPLHF.

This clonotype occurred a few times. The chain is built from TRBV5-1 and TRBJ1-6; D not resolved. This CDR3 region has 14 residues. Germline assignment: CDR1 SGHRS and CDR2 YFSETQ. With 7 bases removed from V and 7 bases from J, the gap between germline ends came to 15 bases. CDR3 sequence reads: CASRHPGGNSPLHF. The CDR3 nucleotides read TGCGCCAGCCGACATCCGGGAGGGAATTCACCCCTCCACTTT.

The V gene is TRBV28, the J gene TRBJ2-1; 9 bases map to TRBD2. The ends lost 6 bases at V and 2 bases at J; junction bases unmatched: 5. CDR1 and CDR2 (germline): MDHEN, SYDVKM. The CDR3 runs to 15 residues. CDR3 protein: CASRPSGAAYNEQFF. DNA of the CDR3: TGTGCCAGCAGACCTAGCGGGGCCGCCTACAATGAGCAGTTCTTC.

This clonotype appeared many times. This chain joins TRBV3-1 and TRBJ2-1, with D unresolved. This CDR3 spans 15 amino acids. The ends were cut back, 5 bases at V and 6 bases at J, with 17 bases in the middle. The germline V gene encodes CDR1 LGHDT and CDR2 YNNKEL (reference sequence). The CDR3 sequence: CASSLASIQPNEQFF. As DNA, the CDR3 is TGTGCCAGCAGCTTGGCCTCCATCCAACCCAATGAGCAGTTCTTC.

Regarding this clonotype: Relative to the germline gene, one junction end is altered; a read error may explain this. CDR3 nucleotide sequence: TGTGTCAGCAGAAAACAGGAATCCAATGAGCAGTTCTTC. Its translation: CVSRKQESNEQFF. The J gene is TRBJ2-1, the V gene TRBV27, with D possibly matching TRBD1 (5 bases). Germline CDR1 is MNHEY and CDR2 is SMNVEV (reference sequence). This CDR3 spans 13 amino acids.

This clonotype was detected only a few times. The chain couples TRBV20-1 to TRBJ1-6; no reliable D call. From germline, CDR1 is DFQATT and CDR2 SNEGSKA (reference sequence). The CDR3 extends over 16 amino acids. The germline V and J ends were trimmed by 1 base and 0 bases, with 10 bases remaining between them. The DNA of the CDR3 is TGCAGTGCTAGAGTAGGCAGTAGCTCCTATAATTCACCCCTCCACTTT. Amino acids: CSARVGSSSYNSPLHF.

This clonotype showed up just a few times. CDR3 region: CASRRDGYYGYTF. Here the CDR3 DNA reads TGTGCCAGCAGAAGGGACGGCTACTATGGCTACACCTTC. This chain uses TRBV12-3 or TRBV12-4 with TRBJ1-2; tentatively, D is TRBD1 (5 bases). The CDR3 length is 13 residues. Trimming stripped 6 bases from V and 3 bases from J, with 11 bases between.

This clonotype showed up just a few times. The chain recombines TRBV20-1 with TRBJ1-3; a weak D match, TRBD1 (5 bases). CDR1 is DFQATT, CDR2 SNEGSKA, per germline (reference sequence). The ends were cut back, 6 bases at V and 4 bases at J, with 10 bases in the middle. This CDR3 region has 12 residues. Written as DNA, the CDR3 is TGCAGTGCAGGCCCAGGGGGAAACACCATATATTTT. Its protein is CSAGPGGNTIYF.

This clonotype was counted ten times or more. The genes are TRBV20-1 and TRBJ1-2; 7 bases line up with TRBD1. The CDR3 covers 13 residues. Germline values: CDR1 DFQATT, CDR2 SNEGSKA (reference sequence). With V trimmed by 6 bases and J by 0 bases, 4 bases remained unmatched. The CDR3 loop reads CSAVGGSNYGYTF. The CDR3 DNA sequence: TGCAGTGCCGTAGGGGGCTCTAACTATGGCTACACCTTC.

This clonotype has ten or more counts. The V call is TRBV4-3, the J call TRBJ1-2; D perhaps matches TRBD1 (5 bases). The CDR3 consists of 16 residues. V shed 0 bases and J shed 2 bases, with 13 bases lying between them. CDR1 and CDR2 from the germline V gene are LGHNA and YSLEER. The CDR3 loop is CASSQDAGTGNYGYTF. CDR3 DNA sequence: TGCGCCAGCAGCCAAGATGCAGGGACTGGGAACTATGGCTACACCTTC.

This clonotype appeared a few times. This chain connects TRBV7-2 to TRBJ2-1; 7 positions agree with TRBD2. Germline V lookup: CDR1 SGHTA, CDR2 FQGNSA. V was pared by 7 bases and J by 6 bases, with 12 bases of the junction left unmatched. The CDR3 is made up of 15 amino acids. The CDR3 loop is CASTLDAGVSNEQFF. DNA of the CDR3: TGTGCCAGCACCCTTGACGCGGGAGTGAGCAATGAGCAGTTCTTC.